Included here is one T cell receptor beta chain sequence, with context. In the original processing: Reference gene primer amplification gave nucleated cell count estimates. The table came from immunoSEQ multiplex PCR; TCRdb's copy has only in-frame clones and leaves some out. From that table come the V and J calls and clone size; the DNA was used to work out D and trimming. This sample yields about 99,000 clones, of which about 90% are seen a single time; around 3.1% belongs to the top ten. This specimen comes from a study of blood T cell repertoires in COVID-19. The CDR3 contains 15 residues. V was trimmed by 2 bases and J by 3 bases, leaving 11 bases between them. CDR1 SGHVS and CDR2 FQNEAQ come from the germline V gene.

The TCR comes from a man in his fifties or sixties in a cohort sampled during active COVID-19. Source material: peripheral blood. V gene TRBV7-8 combines with J gene TRBJ1-5; tentatively, D is TRBD1 (5 bases). The CDR3 nucleotides are TGTGCCAGCAGCTTATTCCAGGGCCCCAATCAGCCCCAGCATTTT. Protein product: CASSLFQGPNQPQHF.